This TCR beta chain appears in the sequencing data of a study of cytomegalovirus exposure and HLA in healthy donors. Findings and limits, study-wide: Near-uniform donor sequencing depth was presumed by presence/absence analyses. Investigators reported 164 TCR beta chains as tied to cytomegalovirus. Later analysis placed DRB1 highest and HLA-C lowest in TCR association rates, which differed by HLA locus.

The donors gave bone marrow, and they were healthy. The PCR employed 60 Vbeta primers together with 13 Jbeta primers. The table came from immunoSEQ multiplex PCR; TCRdb's copy has only in-frame clones and leaves some out. The sample lists around 130,000 clones, around 70% seen once, with roughly 3% in the top ten. Details on this clone: Its antigen is as yet unknown.

Per germline, CDR1 MNHEY and CDR2 SVGAGI. V gave up 6 bases and J gave up 2 bases; unmatched junction bases: 9. The CDR3 sequence is 15 residues long. The source is a human donor in good health. The sample comprised PBMCs. The rearrangement uses TRBV6-5 and TRBJ2-7; TRBD2 aligns across 8 bases. The CDR3 region is CASRATSGRTYEQYF. Written as DNA, the CDR3 is TGTGCCAGCAGAGCAACTAGCGGAAGAACCTACGAGCAGTACTTC.